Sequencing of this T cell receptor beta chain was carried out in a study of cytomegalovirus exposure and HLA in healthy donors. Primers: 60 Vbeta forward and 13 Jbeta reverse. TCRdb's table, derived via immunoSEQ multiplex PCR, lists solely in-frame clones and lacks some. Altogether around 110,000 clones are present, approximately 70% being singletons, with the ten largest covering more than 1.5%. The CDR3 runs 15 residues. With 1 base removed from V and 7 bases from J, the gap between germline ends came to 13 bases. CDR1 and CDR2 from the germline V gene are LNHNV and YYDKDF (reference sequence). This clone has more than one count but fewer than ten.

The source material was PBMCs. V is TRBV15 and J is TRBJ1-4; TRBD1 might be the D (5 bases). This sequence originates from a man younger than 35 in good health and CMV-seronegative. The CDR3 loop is CATSRGGVESEKLFF. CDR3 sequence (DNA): TGTGCCACCAGCAGAGGGGGGGTTGAGAGTGAAAAACTGTTTTTT. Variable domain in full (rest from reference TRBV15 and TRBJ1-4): DAMVIQNPRYQVTQFGKPVTLSCSQTLNHNVMYWYQQKSSQAPKLLFHYYDKDFNNEADTPDNFQSRRPNTSFCFLDIRSPGLGDTAMYLCATSRGGVESEKLFFGSGTQLSVL.